The 22 T cell receptor beta chains reported below all come from one sample, sequenced in a study of shared clonotypes between healthy human individuals. Measured with immunoSEQ multiplex PCR; TCRdb has only the in-frame clones, and not every one. The data hold 2 million to 2.5 million clones, with approximately 94% observed a single time. Sequencing was performed on naive CD4+ T cells sorted from blood. Subset meaning: CD45RA+ positively selected. Receptors originate from a man younger than 30 in good health.

The V and J genes are TRBV30 and TRBJ2-5, with 9 positions matching TRBD2. The V gene's germline CDR1 is GTSNPN and CDR2 SVGIG (reference sequence). The CDR3 has 17 residues. V was pared by 0 bases and J by 0 bases, with 8 bases of the junction left unmatched. CDR3 loop: CAWSVLGGRGDQETQYF. DNA for the CDR3: TGTGCCTGGAGTGTACTCGGCGGGAGGGGGGACCAAGAGACCCAGTACTTC.

This sequence joins TRBV7-2 and TRBJ1-1; maybe TRBD1 (6 bases). The V gene's germline CDR1 is SGHTA and CDR2 FQGNSA. CDR3 length: 15 residues. Deletions cut 4 bases from V and 0 bases from J, with 12 bases between. The CDR3 spells CASSWSRDMNTEAFF. The CDR3 bases are TGTGCCAGCAGCTGGTCCCGGGACATGAACACTGAAGCTTTCTTT.

The chain carries TRBV7-3 and TRBJ2-3, with D unclear. This CDR3 has 15 residues. V dropped 2 bases and J dropped 1 base, with 10 bases sitting between them. CDR1 and CDR2 from the germline V gene are SGHTA and FQGTGA. The CDR3, as DNA: TGTGCCAGCAGCTTACTAGGGCAGCGCACAGATACGCAGTATTTT. Amino acid sequence: CASSLLGQRTDTQYF.

This chain uses TRBV5-1 with TRBJ2-5, with no clear D. Trimming pared 4 bases from V and 5 bases from J, leaving 15 bases between. Germline V gene lookup returns CDR1 SGHRS and CDR2 YFSETQ. The CDR3 consists of 14 residues. The CDR3 here is CASSVLGERETQYF. Written as DNA, the CDR3 is TGCGCCAGCAGCGTCCTGGGCGAAAGGGAGACCCAGTACTTC.

This clone was recorded once. This chain connects TRBV10-3 to TRBJ2-3; the D gene could be TRBD1 or TRBD2 (6 bases each). Germline assignment: CDR1 ENHRY and CDR2 SYGVKD. Trimming left V 6 bases short and J 2 bases short, with 9 bases between. The CDR3 has 13 residues. CDR3 sequence reads: CAISWGATDTQYF. Written as DNA, the CDR3 is TGTGCCATCAGCTGGGGGGCCACAGATACGCAGTATTTT.

The rearrangement joins TRBV7-9 to TRBJ2-5; no clear D. This CDR3 is 16 amino acids long. Trimming cost V 5 bases and J 3 bases, with 19 bases left between them. CDR1 is SEHNR, CDR2 FQNEAQ, per germline (reference sequence). The CDR3 coding sequence is TGTGCCAGCAGCCGTCCCCTCTCTGACGGAAAAGAGACCCAGTACTTC. Translated: CASSRPLSDGKETQYF.

The chain couples TRBV4-1 to TRBJ2-7; TRBD2 agrees at 8 bases. Germline V gene data show CDR1 as MGHRA and CDR2 as YSYEKL. Trimming removed 0 bases from V and 1 base from J; junction bases left unmatched: 11. The CDR3 has 18 residues. The CDR3 bases are TGCGCCAGCAGCCAAGACCGGAAGTACGAGCGGGGGTCCTACGAGCAGTACTTC. Protein sequence: CASSQDRKYERGSYEQYF.

The chain couples TRBV6-5 to TRBJ1-2; no firm D call. The CDR3 length is 13 residues. Germline V lookup: CDR1 MNHEY, CDR2 SVGAGI. Trimming removed 4 bases at V and 6 bases at J, with 12 bases between. The CDR3 sequence is CASSLGGVDGYTF. The CDR3, as DNA: TGTGCCAGCAGTTTAGGCGGGGTTGATGGCTACACCTTC.

This clone has only one observation. The genes are TRBV30 and TRBJ1-5; TRBD1 matches at 10 bases. Trimming took 5 bases from V and 3 from J; bases not matched to a gene: 4. The CDR3 length is 14 residues. CDR1 and CDR2 from the germline V gene are GTSNPN and SVGIG (reference sequence). CDR3 in DNA: TGTGCCTGGGGGACAGGGGTCTACAATCAGCCCCAGCATTTT. This gives the protein CAWGTGVYNQPQHF.

This chain joins TRBV14 and TRBJ2-7; D remains ambiguous. CDR3 length: 14 residues. V was shortened by 1 base and J by 4 bases, with 11 bases between the two germline ends. Looked up from germline, CDR1 is SGHDN and CDR2 is FVKESK. The CDR3 loop reads CASSQVYSPYEQYF. CDR3 coding DNA: TGTGCCAGCAGCCAAGTTTACAGCCCTTACGAGCAGTACTTC.

This sequence joins TRBV2 and TRBJ2-4; 7 nucleotides line up with TRBD2. The CDR3 length is 15 residues. Looked up from germline, CDR1 is SNHLY and CDR2 is FYNNEI. V dropped 2 bases and J dropped 5; count of bases not matched to a gene: 6. CDR3 sequence reads: CASSERSGRENIQYF. CDR3 sequence (DNA): TGTGCCAGCAGTGAAAGGTCAGGGAGGGAAAACATTCAGTACTTC.

The chain recombines TRBV5-1 with TRBJ2-3; D remains unclear. CDR3 size: 15 residues. Trimming left V 2 bases short and J 3 bases short, with 13 bases between. Germline assignment: CDR1 SGHRS and CDR2 YFSETQ. DNA of the CDR3: TGCGCCAGCAGCTTTGGCCGCCAAGGGACAGATACGCAGTATTTT. Translating gives CASSFGRQGTDTQYF.

The chain uses TRBV6-6 and TRBJ2-2, with 10 positions matching TRBD1. The CDR3 consists of 16 residues. CDR1 is MNHNY and CDR2 is SVGAGI in the germline V gene (reference sequence). With V trimmed by 4 bases and J by 6 bases, 8 bases remained unmatched. The CDR3 coding sequence is TGTGCCAGCAGTTCTGCGGGACAGGGGAAGCCCGGGGAGCTGTTTTTT. Amino acids: CASSSAGQGKPGELFF.

The chain carries TRBV5-6 and TRBJ2-3; D call uncertain. Deletions cut 4 bases from V and 2 bases from J, with 5 bases between. CDR1 is SGHDT, CDR2 YYEEEE, per germline. This CDR3 comprises 12 residues. The CDR3 spells CASSVNTDTQYF. CDR3 nucleotide sequence: TGTGCCAGCAGCGTTAACACAGATACGCAGTATTTT.

For this clone: Different DNA sequences within this sample yield the same CDR3. This chain joins TRBV25-1 and TRBJ1-2; no clear D gene. The CDR3 sequence is 11 residues long. Germline V gene data show CDR1 as MGHDK and CDR2 as SYGVNS. Trimming cost V 4 bases and J 5 bases, with 5 bases left between them. In DNA, the CDR3 is TGTGCCAGCAGTGCCGGTTATGGCTACACCTTC. This translates into CASSAGYGYTF.

This chain connects TRBV27 to TRBJ2-7; D is undetermined. The ends were cut back, 2 bases at V and 4 bases at J, with 12 bases in the middle. Germline V gene lookup returns CDR1 MNHEY and CDR2 SMNVEV (reference sequence). The CDR3 runs to 14 residues. The CDR3 loop is CASSLKGLGYEQYF. DNA of the CDR3: TGTGCCAGCAGTTTAAAAGGGCTTGGGTACGAGCAGTACTTC.

In this sample, this clone turned up a few times. The sample contains more than one DNA sequence encoding this CDR3. The gene calls are TRBV30 and TRBJ2-5; D remains unclear. The germline V and J ends were trimmed by 0 bases and 5 bases, with 4 bases remaining between them. The CDR3 is made up of 11 amino acids. CDR1 and CDR2 from the germline V gene are GTSNPN and SVGIG (reference sequence). CDR3 residues: CAWSVGETQYF. CDR3 DNA: TGTGCCTGGAGTGTGGGGGAGACCCAGTACTTC.

V and J are TRBV30 and TRBJ2-7; the match to TRBD2 covers 11 bases. V lost 1 base to trimming and J lost 0 bases; unmatched junction nucleotides: 5. Germline-derived CDR1 and CDR2 are GTSNPN and SVGIG (reference sequence). The CDR3 spans 16 residues. CDR3 residues: CAWSALTSGISYEQYF. CDR3 in DNA: TGTGCCTGGAGTGCACTGACTAGCGGGATCTCCTACGAGCAGTACTTC.

The chain couples TRBV19 to TRBJ1-5; the D is unclear. Germline values: CDR1 LNHDA, CDR2 SQIVND (reference sequence). The CDR3 runs 12 residues. Between the trimmed V and J ends, which lost 11 bases and 3 bases, there was a span of 11 bases. The CDR3 is CAAAGINQPQHF. DNA for the CDR3: TGTGCCGCGGCGGGGATCAATCAGCCCCAGCATTTT.

This sequence joins TRBV7-2 and TRBJ1-2; D gene ambiguous. Deletions cut 7 bases from V and 4 bases from J, with 13 bases between. The germline CDR1 and CDR2 sequences are SGHTA and FQGNSA. The CDR3 is 13 amino acids. The CDR3 loop is CASTQEGFYGYTF. CDR3 sequence (DNA): TGTGCCAGCACCCAGGAGGGTTTCTATGGCTACACCTTC.

This clone occurred a few times. V is TRBV28 and J is TRBJ1-2; D remains unclear. There are 13 residues in the CDR3. Germline CDR1 is MDHEN and CDR2 is SYDVKM. V was pared by 2 bases and J by 0 bases, with 4 bases between. The CDR3 nucleotides read TGTGCCAGCAGTTTACAGGCTAACTATGGCTACACCTTC. Its translation: CASSLQANYGYTF.

This chain's CDR3 is CASNRPPVTGELFF. The CDR3 bases are TGTGCCAGTAATCGGCCGCCGGTCACCGGGGAGCTGTTTTTT. The J gene is TRBJ2-2, the V gene TRBV19, with unresolved D. Germline V gene sequence: CDR1 LNHDA, CDR2 SQIVND (reference sequence). V was clipped by 7 bases and J by 4 bases, with 13 bases between them. The CDR3 is made up of 14 amino acids.